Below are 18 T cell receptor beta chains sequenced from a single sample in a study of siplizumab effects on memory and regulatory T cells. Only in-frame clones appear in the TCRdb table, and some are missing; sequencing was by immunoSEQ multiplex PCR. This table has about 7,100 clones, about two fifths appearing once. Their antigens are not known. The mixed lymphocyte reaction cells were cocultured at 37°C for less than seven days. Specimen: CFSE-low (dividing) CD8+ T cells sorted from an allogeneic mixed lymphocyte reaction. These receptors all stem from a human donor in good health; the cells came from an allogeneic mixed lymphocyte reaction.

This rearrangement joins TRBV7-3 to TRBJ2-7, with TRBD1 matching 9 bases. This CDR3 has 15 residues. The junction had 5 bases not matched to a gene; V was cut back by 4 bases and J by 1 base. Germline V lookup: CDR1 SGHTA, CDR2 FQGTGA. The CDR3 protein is CASSSPGQGSYEQYF. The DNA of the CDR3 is TGTGCCAGCAGCTCGCCGGGACAGGGTTCCTACGAGCAGTACTTC.

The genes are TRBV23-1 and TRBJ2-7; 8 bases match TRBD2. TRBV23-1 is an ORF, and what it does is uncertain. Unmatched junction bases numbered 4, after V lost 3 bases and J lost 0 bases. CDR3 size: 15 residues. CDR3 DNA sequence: TGCGCCAGCAGTCACGGGGGGGAAATCTCCTACGAGCAGTACTTC. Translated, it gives CASSHGGEISYEQYF.

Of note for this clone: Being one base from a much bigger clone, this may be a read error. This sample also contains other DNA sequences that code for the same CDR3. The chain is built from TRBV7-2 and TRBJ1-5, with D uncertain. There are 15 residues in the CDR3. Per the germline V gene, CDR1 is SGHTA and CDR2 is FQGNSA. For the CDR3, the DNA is TGTGCTAGCAGCTTAGCGGGTGGTCCCTATCAGCCCCAGCATTTT. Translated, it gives CASSLAGGPYQPQHF. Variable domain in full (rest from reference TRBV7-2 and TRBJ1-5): GAGVSQSPSNKVTEKGKDVELRCDPISGHTALYWYRQSLGQGLEFLIYFQGNSAPDKSGLPSDRFSAERTGGSVSTLTIQRTQQEDSAVYLCASSLAGGPYQPQHFGDGTRLSIL.

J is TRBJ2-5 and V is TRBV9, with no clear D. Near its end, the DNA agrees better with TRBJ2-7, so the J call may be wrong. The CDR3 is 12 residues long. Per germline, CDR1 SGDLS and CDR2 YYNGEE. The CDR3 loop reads CASSGRLYEQYF. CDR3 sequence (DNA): TGTGCCAGCAGCGGAAGACTCTACGAGCAGTACTTC.

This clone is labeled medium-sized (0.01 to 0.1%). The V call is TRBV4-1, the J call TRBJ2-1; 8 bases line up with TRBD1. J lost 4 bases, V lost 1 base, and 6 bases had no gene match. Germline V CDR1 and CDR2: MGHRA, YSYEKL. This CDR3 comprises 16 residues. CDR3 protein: CASSQATGATYNEQFF. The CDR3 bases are TGCGCCAGCAGCCAAGCGACAGGGGCTACTTACAATGAGCAGTTCTTC.

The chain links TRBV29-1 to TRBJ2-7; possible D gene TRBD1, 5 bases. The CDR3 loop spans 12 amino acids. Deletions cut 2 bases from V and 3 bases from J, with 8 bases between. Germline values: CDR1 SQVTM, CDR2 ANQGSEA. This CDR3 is CSVEQGGYEQYF. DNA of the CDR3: TGCAGCGTTGAACAGGGCGGCTACGAGCAGTACTTC.

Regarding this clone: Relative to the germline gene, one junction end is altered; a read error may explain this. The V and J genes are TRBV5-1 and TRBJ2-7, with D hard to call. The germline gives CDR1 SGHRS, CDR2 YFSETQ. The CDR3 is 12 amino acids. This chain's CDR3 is CASSLVGPEQYF. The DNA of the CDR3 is TGTGCCAGCAGCTTGGTGGGTCCCGAGCAGTACTTC. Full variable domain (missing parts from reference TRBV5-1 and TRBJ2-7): KAGVTQTPRYLIKTRGQQVTLSCSPISGHRSVSWYQQTPGQGLQFLFEYFSETQRNKGNFPGRFSGRQFSNSRSEMNVSTLELGDSALYLCASSLVGPEQYFGPGTRLTVT.

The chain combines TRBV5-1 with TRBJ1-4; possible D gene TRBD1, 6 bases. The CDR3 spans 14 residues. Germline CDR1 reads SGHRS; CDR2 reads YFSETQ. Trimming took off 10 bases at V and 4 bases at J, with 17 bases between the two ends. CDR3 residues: CAHHKGGLNEKLFF. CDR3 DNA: TGCGCCCATCATAAAGGGGGTCTTAATGAAAAACTGTTTTTT. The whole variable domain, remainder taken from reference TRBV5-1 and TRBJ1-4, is KAGVTQTPRYLIKTRGQQVTLSCSPISGHRSVSWYQQTPGQGLQFLFEYFSETQRNKGNFPGRFSGRQFSNSRSEMNVSTLELGDSALYLCAHHKGGLNEKLFFGSGTQLSVL.

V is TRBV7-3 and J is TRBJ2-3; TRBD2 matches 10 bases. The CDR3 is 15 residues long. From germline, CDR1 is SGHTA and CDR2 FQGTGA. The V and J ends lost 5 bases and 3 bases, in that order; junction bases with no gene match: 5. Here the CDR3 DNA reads TGTGCCAGCAGCCAGGGACTAGCGCTGACAGATACGCAGTATTTT. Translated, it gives CASSQGLALTDTQYF.

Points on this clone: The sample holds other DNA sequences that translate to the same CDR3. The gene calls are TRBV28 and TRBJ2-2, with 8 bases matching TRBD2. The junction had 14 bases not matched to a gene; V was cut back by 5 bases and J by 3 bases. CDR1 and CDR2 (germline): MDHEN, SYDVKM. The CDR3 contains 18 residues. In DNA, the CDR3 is TGTGCCAGCAGTGTGGCCCCGGGACTAGTAATTTACACCGGGGAGCTGTTTTTT. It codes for CASSVAPGLVIYTGELFF. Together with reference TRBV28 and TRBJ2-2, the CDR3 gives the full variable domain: DVKVTQSSRYLVKRTGEKVFLECVQDMDHENMFWYRQDPGLGLRLIYFSYDVKMKEKGDIPEGYSVSREKKERFSLILESASTNQTSMYLCASSVAPGLVIYTGELFFGEGSRLTVL.

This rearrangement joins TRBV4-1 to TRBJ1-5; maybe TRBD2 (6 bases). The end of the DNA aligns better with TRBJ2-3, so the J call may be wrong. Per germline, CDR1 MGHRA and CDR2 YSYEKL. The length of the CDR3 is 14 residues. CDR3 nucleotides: TGCGCCAGCAGCCAGCCGGGAGAAGTGCAGCCCCAGTATTTT. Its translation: CASSQPGEVQPQYF.

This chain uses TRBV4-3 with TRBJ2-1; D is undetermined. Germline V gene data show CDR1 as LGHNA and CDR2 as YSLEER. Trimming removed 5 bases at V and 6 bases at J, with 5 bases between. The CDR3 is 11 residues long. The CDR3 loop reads CASSLSNEQFF. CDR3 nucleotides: TGCGCCAGCAGCTTGAGCAATGAGCAGTTCTTC.

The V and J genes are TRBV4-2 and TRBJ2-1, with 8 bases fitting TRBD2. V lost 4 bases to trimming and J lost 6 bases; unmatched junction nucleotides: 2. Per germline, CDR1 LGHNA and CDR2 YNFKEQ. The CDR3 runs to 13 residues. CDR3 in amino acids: CASSPGTSNEQFF. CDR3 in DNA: TGTGCCAGCAGCCCCGGGACTAGCAATGAGCAGTTCTTC.

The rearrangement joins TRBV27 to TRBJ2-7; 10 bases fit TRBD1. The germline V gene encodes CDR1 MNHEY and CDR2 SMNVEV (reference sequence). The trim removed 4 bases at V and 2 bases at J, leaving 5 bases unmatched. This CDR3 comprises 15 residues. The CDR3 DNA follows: TGTGCCAGCAGTTACTACGGACAGGGGGCCTACGAGCAGTACTTC. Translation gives CASSYYGQGAYEQYF.

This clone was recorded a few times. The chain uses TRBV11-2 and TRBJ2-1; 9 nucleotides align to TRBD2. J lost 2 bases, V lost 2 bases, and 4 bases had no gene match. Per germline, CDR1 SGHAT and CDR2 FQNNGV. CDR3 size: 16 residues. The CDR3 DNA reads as TGTGCCAGCAGCTTACGAGCGGGAGGCACCTACAATGAGCAGTTCTTC. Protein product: CASSLRAGGTYNEQFF.

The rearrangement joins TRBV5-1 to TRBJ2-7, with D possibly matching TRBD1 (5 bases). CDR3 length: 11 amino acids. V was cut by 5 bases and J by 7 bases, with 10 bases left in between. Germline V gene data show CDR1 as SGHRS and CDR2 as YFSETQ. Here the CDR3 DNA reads TGCGCCAGCAGGGACGCAGGGGAGCAGTACTTC. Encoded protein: CASRDAGEQYF.

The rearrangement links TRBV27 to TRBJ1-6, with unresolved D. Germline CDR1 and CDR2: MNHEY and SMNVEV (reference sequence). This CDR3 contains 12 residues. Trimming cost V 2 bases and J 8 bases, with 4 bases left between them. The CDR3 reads CASSLLDSPLHF. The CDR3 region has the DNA TGTGCCAGCAGTTTACTTGATTCACCCCTCCACTTT.

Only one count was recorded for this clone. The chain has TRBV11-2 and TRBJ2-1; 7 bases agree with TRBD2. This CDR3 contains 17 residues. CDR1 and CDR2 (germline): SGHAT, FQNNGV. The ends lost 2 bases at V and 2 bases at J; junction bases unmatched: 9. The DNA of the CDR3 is TGTGCCAGCAGCTTATCTTTTTCGGGAGGCCCCTACAATGAGCAGTTCTTC. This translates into CASSLSFSGGPYNEQFF.